This TCR beta chain was identified in a study of T cell changes during pregnancy in multiple sclerosis. This CDR3 region has 15 residues. Germline-derived CDR1 and CDR2 are SGHNT and YYREEE (reference sequence). J was trimmed by 5 bases and V by 3 bases; bases with no gene match: 6. The protocol was immunoSEQ multiplex PCR, while the TCRdb copy is restricted to in-frame clones and leaves out a portion. Of about 41,000 clones listed, approximately 90% are singletons. This sample comprised CD8+ T cells from peripheral blood mononuclear cells, obtained in the third trimester of pregnancy. J is TRBJ2-1 and V is TRBV5-4; 9 bases agree with TRBD2. The origin of this receptor is a female donor with multiple sclerosis, enrolled in a pregnancy study. The chain's CDR3 is CASSSASGIHNEQFF. CDR3 sequence (DNA): TGTGCCAGCAGCTCGGCTAGCGGGATCCACAATGAGCAGTTCTTC.